This T cell receptor (beta chain) came from a study of cytomegalovirus exposure and HLA in healthy donors. Turning to the study itself: Later, an analysis reported that the 120 or so validation repertoires had used the same platform as the approximately 600 first-cohort repertoires.

The CDR3 is made up of 15 amino acids. Germline assignment: CDR1 SGHNT and CDR2 YYREEE (reference sequence). V lost 0 bases to trimming and J lost 4 bases; unmatched junction nucleotides: 1. Measured with immunoSEQ multiplex PCR; TCRdb has only the in-frame clones, and not every one. The repertoire holds around 100,000 clones, with roughly 85% as singletons. With regard to this clone: Its matching antigen is unknown.

Separate from the roughly 700-subject first cohort, the 120-subject validation cohort was the one that the donors belonged to. The study's findings and limits: About 150 TCR beta chains were listed as cytomegalovirus-associated.

Sequenced material: PBMCs. The clonotype was recovered from a man aged 18 to 29 in good health and CMV-seropositive. The chain combines TRBV5-4 with TRBJ2-3, with 11 bases fitting TRBD1. DNA of the CDR3: TGTGCCAGCAGCTTGGGGGGACAGGGGGCAGATACGCAGTATTTT. Translating gives CASSLGGQGADTQYF.